The 24 T cell receptor beta chains below all came from one sample that was sequenced in a study of T cell changes during pregnancy in multiple sclerosis. Generated by immunoSEQ multiplex PCR, the TCRdb table keeps only in-frame clones and is missing some. The table includes around 37,000 clones, about 88% detected once. This material consisted of CD8+ T cells from peripheral blood mononuclear cells, taken in the third trimester of pregnancy. These receptor sequences come from a female donor with multiple sclerosis, enrolled in a pregnancy study.

In its sample, this clone was seen once. CDR3 sequence reads: CASKEPGGNGQPQHF. The CDR3 DNA sequence: TGTGCCAGCAAAGAGCCAGGGGGCAATGGGCAGCCCCAGCATTTT. This sequence joins TRBV6-1 and TRBJ1-5; 8 bases fit TRBD1. This CDR3 comprises 15 residues. The junction had 12 bases not matched to a gene; V was cut back by 7 bases and J by 7 bases. Germline V lookup: CDR1 MNHNS, CDR2 SASEGT.

This clone has just one count. The chain uses TRBV7-9 and TRBJ2-5; TRBD1 agrees at 8 bases. Unmatched junction bases numbered 14, after V lost 9 bases and J lost 5 bases. The CDR3 runs 15 residues. Germline V gene lookup returns CDR1 SEHNR and CDR2 FQNEAQ (reference sequence). The chain's CDR3 is CASGARTGRLETQYF. In DNA form, the CDR3 reads TGTGCCAGTGGGGCGCGGACAGGGAGGTTGGAGACCCAGTACTTC.

This chain links TRBV2 with TRBJ1-2; TRBD1 is a possible D gene (5 bases). This CDR3 is built from 13 residues. Germline lookup yields CDR1 SNHLY and CDR2 FYNNEI. V was trimmed by 7 bases and J by 6 bases, leaving 15 bases between them. The CDR3 DNA sequence: TGTGCCAGCAAAGGGGATTTCCTGCATGGCTACACCTTC. Its protein product is CASKGDFLHGYTF.

The chain carries TRBV29-1 and TRBJ1-1; D uncertain. This CDR3 has 13 residues. Germline V gene data show CDR1 as SQVTM and CDR2 as ANQGSEA. The V gene lost 7 bases and the J gene lost 3 bases, with 15 bases spanning the gap. The CDR3 reads CSAARRLDTEAFF. The CDR3 coding sequence is TGCAGCGCCGCTCGGAGACTTGACACTGAAGCTTTCTTT.

The V and J genes are TRBV4-3 and TRBJ2-1, with TRBD1 matching over 7 bases. V was clipped by 5 bases and J by 3 bases; unmatched bases: 7. The germline V gene encodes CDR1 LGHNA and CDR2 YSLEER. This CDR3 has 15 amino acids. CDR3 in DNA: TGCGCCAGCAGCGCTAACAGGGGAGACTACAATGAGCAGTTCTTC. Its protein product is CASSANRGDYNEQFF.

The chain carries TRBV29-1 and TRBJ2-3, with 8 bases identical to TRBD1. This CDR3 comprises 14 residues. Germline loops: CDR1 SQVTM, CDR2 ANQGSEA. The V gene end was trimmed by 1 base and the J gene end by 11 bases; junction bases not matched to a gene: 11. The DNA of the CDR3 is TGCAGCGTTGAAGGACAGGGGACCAGGGATGGGCAGTATTTT. Amino acid sequence: CSVEGQGTRDGQYF.

The chain carries TRBV6-4 and TRBJ2-3; 10 nucleotides agree with TRBD2. With V trimmed by 0 bases and J by 8 bases, 8 bases remained unmatched. Germline V lookup: CDR1 MRHNA, CDR2 SNTAGT. The CDR3 covers 16 residues. CDR3 nucleotides: TGTGCCAGCAGTGACTCCTTTAGCGGGGGGTTCGGTACGCAGTATTTT. Translation: CASSDSFSGGFGTQYF.

This sequence joins TRBV5-1 and TRBJ2-2, with D possibly being TRBD1 (5 bases). The CDR3 sequence is 14 residues long. Germline CDR1 SGHRS, CDR2 YFSETQ. Trimming took 1 base from V and 4 from J, leaving 8 bases between them. CDR3 coding DNA: TGCGCCAGCAGCTTGCAGGGTGGCACCGGGGAGCTGTTTTTT. Its translation is CASSLQGGTGELFF.

The CDR3 DNA is TGTGCCAGCAGTTTCTTTACTGGCTACGAGCAGTACTTC. It specifies CASSFFTGYEQYF. The chain is built from TRBV27 and TRBJ2-7; D remains ambiguous. Trimming cost V 3 bases and J 3 bases, with 9 bases left between them. CDR3 size: 13 residues. CDR1 is MNHEY and CDR2 is SMNVEV in the germline V gene (reference sequence).

The sample holds a few counts of this clone. The chain is built from TRBV13 and TRBJ2-1; unclear D gene. V lost 7 bases to trimming and J lost 5 bases, with 12 bases between them. This CDR3 is built from 13 residues. CDR1 and CDR2 from the germline V gene are PRHDT and FYEKMQ (reference sequence). For the CDR3, the DNA is TGTGCCAGCACCCCCTTGTATGACAATGAGCAGTTCTTC. It specifies CASTPLYDNEQFF. Combining the CDR3 with reference TRBV13 and TRBJ2-1 gives the whole variable domain AAGVIQSPRHLIKEKRETATLKCYPIPRHDTVYWYQQGPGQDPQFLISFYEKMQSDKGSIPDRFSAQQFSDYHSELNMSSLELGDSALYFCASTPLYDNEQFFGPGTRLTVL.

The rearrangement links TRBV5-4 to TRBJ1-2; possibly TRBD1 for D (6 bases). The CDR3 consists of 14 residues. Per the germline V gene, CDR1 is SGHNT and CDR2 is YYREEE (reference sequence). Trimming pared 0 bases from V and 3 bases from J, leaving 9 bases between. This chain's CDR3 is CASSLGGGDYGYTF. Here the CDR3 DNA reads TGTGCCAGCAGCTTGGGCGGGGGCGACTATGGCTACACCTTC.

This clone was picked up a small number of times. The chain has TRBV15 and TRBJ1-5, with D possibly matching TRBD1 (6 bases). The CDR3 spans 15 residues. V lost 0 bases, J lost 4 bases, and 10 bases lay in between. Germline V gene sequence: CDR1 LNHNV, CDR2 YYDKDF (reference sequence). CDR3 sequence: CATSRDRGLNQPQHF. In DNA form, the CDR3 reads TGTGCCACCAGCAGAGACAGGGGCCTTAATCAGCCCCAGCATTTT.

V gene TRBV9 combines with J gene TRBJ2-7; tentatively, D is TRBD1 (5 bases). Germline V gene data show CDR1 as SGDLS and CDR2 as YYNGEE. V shed 0 bases and J shed 2 bases, with 9 bases lying between them. The CDR3 extends over 14 amino acids. The CDR3 DNA reads as TGTGCCAGCAGCGTAGAACAGGACCCCTACGAGCAGTACTTC. Amino acid sequence: CASSVEQDPYEQYF.

This chain links TRBV6-6 with TRBJ2-2; 7 bases are a match to TRBD1. This CDR3 has 15 residues. Germline V gene lookup returns CDR1 MNHNY and CDR2 SVGAGI (reference sequence). The J segment lost 8 bases and the V segment lost 6 bases, leaving 12 bases of the junction unmatched. This CDR3 is CASRLGQARVGELFF. CDR3 DNA sequence: TGTGCCAGCAGGTTAGGACAGGCTCGCGTTGGGGAGCTGTTTTTT.

V is TRBV23-1 and J is TRBJ1-3, with D perhaps TRBD1 (5 bases). TRBV23-1 is reported as an ORF; its role is uncertain. The CDR3 spans 16 residues. Trimming removed 3 bases at V and 3 bases at J, with 15 bases between. CDR3 sequence (DNA): TGCGCCAGCAGTCACCTCAGACAGTTGATTGGAAACACCATATATTTT. Translation: CASSHLRQLIGNTIYF.

This chain uses TRBV18 with TRBJ2-1, with 12 bases fitting TRBD2. V was pared by 4 bases and J by 8 bases, with 6 bases of the junction left unmatched. Looked up from germline, CDR1 is KGHSH and CDR2 is LQKENI. The CDR3 loop spans 15 amino acids. CDR3 sequence: CASSLRTSGVDEQFF. CDR3 DNA sequence: TGTGCCAGCTCACTACGGACTAGCGGGGTCGATGAGCAGTTCTTC.

This clone has just a few counts. The chain combines TRBV5-6 with TRBJ2-7; tentative D call: TRBD1 (6 bases). The V and J ends lost 2 bases and 5 bases respectively, with 14 bases between them. This CDR3 contains 14 residues. CDR1 and CDR2 from the germline V gene are SGHDT and YYEEEE. The CDR3 region is CASSLAAGVNEQYF. The CDR3 coding sequence is TGTGCCAGCAGCTTAGCGGCAGGGGTAAACGAGCAGTACTTC.

The V gene is TRBV19, the J gene TRBJ1-2; 10 nucleotides align to TRBD1. In germline, CDR1 is LNHDA, CDR2 SQIVND (reference sequence). The CDR3 contains 14 residues. Germline trimming cut 6 bases from V and 6 bases from J; bases unmatched to any gene: 7. The CDR3 nucleotides are TGTGCCAGTAGGAGGGTCGGGACAGGGGATGGCTACACCTTC. Amino acid sequence: CASRRVGTGDGYTF.

This chain joins TRBV27 and TRBJ1-5; 7 nucleotides align to TRBD1. Germline lookup yields CDR1 MNHEY and CDR2 SMNVEV (reference sequence). The V and J ends lost 4 bases and 2 bases, in that order; junction bases with no gene match: 2. The CDR3 has 14 amino acids. The chain's CDR3 is CASSSTGGNQPQHF. The CDR3 DNA sequence: TGTGCCAGCAGTTCAACAGGGGGCAATCAGCCCCAGCATTTT.

The rearrangement joins TRBV19 to TRBJ2-5; TRBD2 matches at 8 bases. The CDR3 runs to 14 residues. Germline CDR1 is LNHDA and CDR2 is SQIVND (reference sequence). With 1 base clipped from V and 5 bases from J, the junction kept 3 bases outside the gene matches. The DNA of the CDR3 is TGTGCCAGTAGTATAGCGGGGGGGCGGGAGACCCAGTACTTC. Residues: CASSIAGGRETQYF.

The CDR3 loop is CASSEGQGGGYGYTF. CDR3 nucleotide sequence: TGTGCCAGCAGTGAAGGACAGGGGGGTGGCTATGGCTACACCTTC. The chain is built from TRBV6-1 and TRBJ1-2, with TRBD1 matching 9 bases. The CDR3 extends over 15 amino acids. Trimming removed 1 base from V and 4 bases from J; junction bases left unmatched: 4. The V gene's germline CDR1 is MNHNS and CDR2 SASEGT.

This clone showed up just once. V gene TRBV7-6 combines with J gene TRBJ1-2, with 10 bases lining up with TRBD1. This CDR3 is 17 amino acids long. The germline gives CDR1 SGHVS, CDR2 FNYEAQ. With V trimmed by 4 bases and J by 8 bases, 16 bases remained unmatched. CDR3 coding DNA: TGTGCCAGCAGCTCGGGGGCTGGGGTGGGACAGGGGTACGGCTACACCTTC. Its protein product is CASSSGAGVGQGYGYTF. Full variable domain (remainder filled in from reference TRBV7-6 and TRBJ1-2): GAGVSQSPRYKVTKRGQDVALRCDPISGHVSLYWYRQALGQGPEFLTYFNYEAQQDKSGLPNDRFSAERPEGSISTLTIQRTEQRDSAMYRCASSSGAGVGQGYGYTFGSGTRLTVV.

The rearrangement links TRBV27 to TRBJ2-3; 9 bases are a match to TRBD2. This CDR3 is 16 amino acids long. Looked up from germline, CDR1 is MNHEY and CDR2 is SMNVEV (reference sequence). Germline trimming cut 6 bases from V and 2 bases from J; bases unmatched to any gene: 9. CDR3: CASSLLGGGATDTQYF. The CDR3 bases are TGTGCCAGCAGCCTCCTTGGCGGGGGGGCCACAGATACGCAGTATTTT.

This clone has a handful of counts. The rearrangement uses TRBV7-9 and TRBJ1-2; no reliable D call. CDR1 SEHNR and CDR2 FQNEAQ come from the germline V gene (reference sequence). Trimming removed 2 bases from V and 8 bases from J, with 3 bases in between. The CDR3 runs 10 residues. CDR3 in amino acids: CASSLLGYTF. The CDR3 coding sequence is TGTGCCAGCAGCTTACTCGGCTACACCTTC.